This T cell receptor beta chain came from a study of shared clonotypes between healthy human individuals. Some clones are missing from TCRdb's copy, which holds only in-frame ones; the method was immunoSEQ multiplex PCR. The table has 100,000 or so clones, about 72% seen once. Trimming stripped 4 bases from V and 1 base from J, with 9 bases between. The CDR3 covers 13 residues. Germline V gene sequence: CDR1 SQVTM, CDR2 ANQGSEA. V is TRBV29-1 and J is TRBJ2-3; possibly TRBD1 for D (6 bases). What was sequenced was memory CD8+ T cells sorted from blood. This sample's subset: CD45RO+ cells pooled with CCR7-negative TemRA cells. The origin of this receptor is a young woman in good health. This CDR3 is CSVVGAGTDTQYF. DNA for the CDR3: TGCAGCGTTGTGGGGGCTGGCACAGATACGCAGTATTTT.